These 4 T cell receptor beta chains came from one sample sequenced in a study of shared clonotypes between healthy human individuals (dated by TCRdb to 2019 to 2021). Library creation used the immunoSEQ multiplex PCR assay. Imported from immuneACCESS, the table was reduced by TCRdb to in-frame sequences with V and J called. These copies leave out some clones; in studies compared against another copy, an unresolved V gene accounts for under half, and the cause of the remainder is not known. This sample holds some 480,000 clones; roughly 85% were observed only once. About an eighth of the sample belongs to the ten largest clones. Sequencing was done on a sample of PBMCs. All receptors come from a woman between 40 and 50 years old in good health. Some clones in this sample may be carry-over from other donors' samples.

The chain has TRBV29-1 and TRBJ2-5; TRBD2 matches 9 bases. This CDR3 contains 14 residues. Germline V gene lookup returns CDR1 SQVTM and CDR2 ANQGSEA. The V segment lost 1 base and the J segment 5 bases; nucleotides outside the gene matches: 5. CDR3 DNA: TGCAGCGTTGAAGCTAGCGGGGAACCGGAGACCCAGTACTTC. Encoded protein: CSVEASGEPETQYF. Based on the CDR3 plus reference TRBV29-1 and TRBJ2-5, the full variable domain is SAVISQKPSRDICQRGTSLTIQCQVDSQVTMMFWYRQQPGQSLTLIATANQGSEATYESGFVIDKFPISRPNLTFSTLTVSNMSPEDSSIYLCSVEASGEPETQYFGPGTRLLVL.

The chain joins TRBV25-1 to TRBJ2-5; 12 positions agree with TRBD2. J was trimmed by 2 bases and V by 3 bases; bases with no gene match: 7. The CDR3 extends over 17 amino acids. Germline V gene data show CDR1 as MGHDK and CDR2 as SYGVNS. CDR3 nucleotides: TGTGCCAGCAGTGAGACTAGCGGGAGTTTGGTGCAAGAGACCCAGTACTTC. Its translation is CASSETSGSLVQETQYF.

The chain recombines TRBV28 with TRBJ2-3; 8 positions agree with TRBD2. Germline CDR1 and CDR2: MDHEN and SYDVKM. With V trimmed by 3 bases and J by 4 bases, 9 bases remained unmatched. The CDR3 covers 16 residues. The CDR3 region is CASSFTGTRGADTQYF. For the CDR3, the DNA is TGTGCCAGCAGTTTTACCGGGACTAGAGGGGCAGATACGCAGTATTTT.

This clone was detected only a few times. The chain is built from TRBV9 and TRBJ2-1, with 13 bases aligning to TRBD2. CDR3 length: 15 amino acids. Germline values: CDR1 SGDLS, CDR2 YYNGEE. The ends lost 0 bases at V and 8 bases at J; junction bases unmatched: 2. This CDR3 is CASSVATSGRDEQFF. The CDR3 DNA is TGTGCCAGCAGCGTAGCAACTAGCGGGAGGGATGAGCAGTTCTTC.